A single sample gave rise to the 2 T cell receptor beta chains below, sequenced in a study of cytomegalovirus exposure and HLA in healthy donors. It was with 60 Vbeta and 13 Jbeta primers that the PCR ran. Assay used: immunoSEQ multiplex PCR; TCRdb lists only in-frame clones, some missing. In the table there are about 91,000 clones, around nine tenths of which are singletons. The sequenced sample was PBMCs. These receptors were taken from a young man in good health and CMV-seropositive.

This rearrangement joins TRBV5-1 to TRBJ2-6, with 8 bases identical to TRBD1. CDR3 size: 14 residues. The junction had 3 bases not matched to a gene; V was cut back by 8 bases and J by 2 bases. Germline V gene sequence: CDR1 SGHRS, CDR2 YFSETQ. The DNA of the CDR3 is TGCGCCAGTTCGACAGGGGCTGGGGCCAACGTCCTGACTTTC. Translated, it gives CASSTGAGANVLTF.

The V and J genes are TRBV7-2 and TRBJ1-6, with D maybe TRBD1 (5 bases). The germline V gene encodes CDR1 SGHTA and CDR2 FQGNSA. V lost 2 bases to trimming and J lost 4 bases, with 9 bases between them. The CDR3 consists of 15 residues. The CDR3: CASSLSGIYNSPLHF. For the CDR3, the DNA is TGTGCCAGCAGCTTATCAGGGATATATAATTCACCCCTCCACTTT. Full variable domain (missing parts from reference TRBV7-2 and TRBJ1-6): GAGVSQSPSNKVTEKGKDVELRCDPISGHTALYWYRQSLGQGLEFLIYFQGNSAPDKSGLPSDRFSAERTGGSVSTLTIQRTQQEDSAVYLCASSLSGIYNSPLHFGNGTRLTVT.